Listed below are T cell receptor beta chains from one sample, sequenced in a study of patients and donors after allogeneic stem cell transplantation. TCRdb fed the RT-PCR reads into MiXCR, producing one record per CDR3 protein. The sample shows approximately 200,000 distinct CDR3 sequences, less than 50% of them seen only once. The sample taken for sequencing was blood, either unsorted or a sorted T cell fraction (not recorded which). The receptors stem from a human donor who was either an allogeneic HSCT recipient or a stem cell or donor lymphocyte infusion donor (not recorded which). It is not recorded whose cells these are; they may come from a transplant donor. CDR3s include the opening cysteine and the closing phenylalanine or tryptophan. The D gene is left open where the match is weak. A row's size may be missing; if present it is once, few, many or a size class.

TRBV20-1	TRBJ1-5	NA	NA	TGCAGTGCTAGAGGGGTTGACCATAATCAGCCCCAGCATTTT	CSARGVDHNQPQHF
TRBV27	TRBJ1-6	once	NA	TGTGCCAGCAGCCCAGGGGTGCCACGGGAACCCCTCCACTTT	CASSPGVPREPLHF
TRBV27	TRBJ2-1	NA	TRBD2	TGTGCCAGCAGTTTAAGCCTAGCGGGGGCCAACAATGAGCAGTTCTTC	CASSLSLAGANNEQFF
TRBV10-3	TRBJ1-1	few	NA	TGTGCCATCAGGCGGGGGGGAAGCACTGAAGCTTTCTTT	CAIRRGGSTEAFF
TRBV29-1	TRBJ2-7	NA	NA	TGCAGCGTTCAGGATGGCACCTACGAGCAGTACTTC	CSVQDGTYEQYF
TRBV5-1	TRBJ1-1	few	NA	TGCGCCAGCAGCTTGAGCAGGGGCGCGGCCACTGAAGCTTTCTTT	CASSLSRGAATEAFF
TRBV12-3/TRBV12-4	TRBJ1-2	NA	NA	TGTGCCAGCAGTTTACTAGTCCTCTCCTATGGCTACACCTTC	CASSLLVLSYGYTF
TRBV7-3	TRBJ2-1	NA	TRBD2	TGTGCCAGCAGCCAAGGGACTAGCGGGGTGGATGAGCAGTTCTTC	CASSQGTSGVDEQFF
TRBV12-3/TRBV12-4	TRBJ2-1	NA	NA	TGTGCCAGCAGTTCCTCCGGGACTCCTAATGAGCAGTTCTTC	CASSSSGTPNEQFF
TRBV4-3	TRBJ2-3	NA	TRBD2	TGCGCCAGCAGCCAAGTGCCTAGCGGGGGTGGCACAGATACGCAGTATTTT	CASSQVPSGGGTDTQYF
TRBV12-3/TRBV12-4	TRBJ1-1	few	NA	TGTGCCAGCAGTTTCTGGCGGCCTGAAGCTTTCTTT	CASSFWRPEAFF
TRBV5-1	TRBJ2-7	NA	NA	TGCGCCAGCAGCTTCCGGGACGGATCCTACGAGCAGTACTTC	CASSFRDGSYEQYF
TRBV24-1	TRBJ2-5	NA	TRBD2	TGTGCCACCAGTGCCCCGGCGGGGGCCCAGTACTTC	CATSAPAGAQYF
TRBV18	TRBJ1-1	few	NA	TGTGCCAGCTCACCAATAGAAGCGATGAACACTGAAGCTTTCTTT	CASSPIEAMNTEAFF
TRBV10-3	TRBJ2-1	once	TRBD1	TGTGCCATCAGTGAGGGGACAGGTTACAATGATGAGCAGTTCTTC	CAISEGTGYNDEQFF
TRBV21-1	TRBJ2-7	NA	NA	TGTGCCAGCAGCAAGGGACAGAAAAAAGCCTACGAGCAGTACTTC	CASSKGQKKAYEQYF
TRBV12-3/TRBV12-4	TRBJ2-3	NA	NA	TGTGCCAGCAGTTGGGAAGGGGCAGATACGCAGTATTTT	CASSWEGADTQYF
TRBV20-1	TRBJ1-3	NA	NA	TGCAGTGCTAGTGAGGGGTCCGGAAACACCATATATTTT	CSASEGSGNTIYF
TRBV2	TRBJ1-4	NA	TRBD1	TGTGCCAGCAGCCAGGACAGGGGAAAAGGGGAAAAACTGTTTTTT	CASSQDRGKGEKLFF
TRBV6-8	TRBJ2-5	NA	TRBD2	TGTGCCAGCAGTTTGGGGCTAGCGGGGATAAACCAACAAGAGACCCAGTACTTC	CASSLGLAGINQQETQYF